This entry concerns a single T cell receptor (beta chain). The data derive from a study of blood T cell repertoires in COVID-19. CDR1 and CDR2 from the germline V gene are LNHDA and SQIVND (reference sequence). The V end was cut by 1 base, the J end by 0 bases, with 13 bases between. The CDR3 runs 16 residues. Clones were read by immunoSEQ multiplex PCR, and TCRdb kept only the in-frame ones, dropping some. Of over 50,000 clones in the sample, more than 75% were seen once. This TCR was recovered from a man in his fifties or sixties with acute or convalescent COVID-19. The genes are TRBV19 and TRBJ2-7, with D possibly TRBD2 on 6 matching bases. Sequenced sample: peripheral blood. The CDR3 reads CASSIVGGASSYEQYF. CDR3 DNA sequence: TGTGCCAGTAGTATAGTTGGAGGGGCAAGCTCCTACGAGCAGTACTTC.